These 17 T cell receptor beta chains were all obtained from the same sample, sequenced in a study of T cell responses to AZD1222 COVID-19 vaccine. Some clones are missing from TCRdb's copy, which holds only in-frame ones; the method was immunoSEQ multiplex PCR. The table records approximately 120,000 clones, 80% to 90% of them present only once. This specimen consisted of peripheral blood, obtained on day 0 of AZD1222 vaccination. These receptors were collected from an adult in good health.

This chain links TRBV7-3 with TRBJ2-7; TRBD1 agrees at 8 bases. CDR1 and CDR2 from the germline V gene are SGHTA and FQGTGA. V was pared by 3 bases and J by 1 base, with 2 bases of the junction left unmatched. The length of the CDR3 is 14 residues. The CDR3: CASSFDRGSYEQYF. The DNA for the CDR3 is TGTGCCAGCAGCTTTGACAGGGGATCCTACGAGCAGTACTTC.

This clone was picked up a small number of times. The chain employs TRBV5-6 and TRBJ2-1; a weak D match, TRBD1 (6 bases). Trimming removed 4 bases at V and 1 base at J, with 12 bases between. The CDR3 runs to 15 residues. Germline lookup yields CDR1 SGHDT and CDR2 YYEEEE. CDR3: CASSVTGGSYNEQFF. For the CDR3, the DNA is TGTGCCAGCAGCGTGACAGGAGGATCCTACAATGAGCAGTTCTTC. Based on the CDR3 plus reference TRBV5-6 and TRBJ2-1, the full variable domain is DAGVTQSPTHLIKTRGQQVTLRCSPKSGHDTVSWYQQALGQGPQFIFQYYEEEERQRGNFPDRFSGHQFPNYSSELNVNALLLGDSALYLCASSVTGGSYNEQFFGPGTRLTVL.

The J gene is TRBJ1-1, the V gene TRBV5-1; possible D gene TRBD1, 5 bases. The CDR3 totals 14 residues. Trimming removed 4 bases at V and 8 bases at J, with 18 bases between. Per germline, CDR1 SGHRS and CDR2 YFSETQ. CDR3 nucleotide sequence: TGCGCCAGCAGCGCGGGACTAAAAATCGCCGAAGCTTTCTTT. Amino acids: CASSAGLKIAEAFF.

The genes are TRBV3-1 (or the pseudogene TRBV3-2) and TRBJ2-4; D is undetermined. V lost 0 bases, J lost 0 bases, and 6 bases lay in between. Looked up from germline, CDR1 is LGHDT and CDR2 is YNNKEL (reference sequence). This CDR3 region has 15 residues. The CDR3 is CASSQEQLAKNIQYF. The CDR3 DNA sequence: TGTGCCAGCAGCCAAGAACAGTTAGCCAAAAACATTCAGTACTTC.

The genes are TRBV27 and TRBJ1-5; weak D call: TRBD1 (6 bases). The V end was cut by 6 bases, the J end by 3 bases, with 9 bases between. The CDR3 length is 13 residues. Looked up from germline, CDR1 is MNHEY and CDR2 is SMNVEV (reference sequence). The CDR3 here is CASSTGNNQPQHF. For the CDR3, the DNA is TGTGCCAGCAGCACAGGGAACAATCAGCCCCAGCATTTT.

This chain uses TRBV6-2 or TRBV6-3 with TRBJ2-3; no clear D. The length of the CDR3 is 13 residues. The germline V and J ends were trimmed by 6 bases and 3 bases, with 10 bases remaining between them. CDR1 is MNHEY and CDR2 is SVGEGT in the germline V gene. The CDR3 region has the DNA TGTGCCAGCAGCCGCACTGGAACAGATACGCAGTATTTT. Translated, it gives CASSRTGTDTQYF.

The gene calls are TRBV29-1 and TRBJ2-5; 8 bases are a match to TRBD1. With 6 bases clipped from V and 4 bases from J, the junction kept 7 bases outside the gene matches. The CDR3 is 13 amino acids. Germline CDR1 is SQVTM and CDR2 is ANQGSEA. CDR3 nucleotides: TGCAGCGTGAACAGGGGGATGGCAGAGACCCAGTACTTC. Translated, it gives CSVNRGMAETQYF.

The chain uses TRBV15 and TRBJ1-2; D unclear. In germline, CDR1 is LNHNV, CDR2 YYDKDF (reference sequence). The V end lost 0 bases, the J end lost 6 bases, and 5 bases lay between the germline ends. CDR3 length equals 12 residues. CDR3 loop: CATSRDHNGYTF. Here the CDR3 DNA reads TGTGCCACCAGCAGAGACCATAATGGCTACACCTTC.

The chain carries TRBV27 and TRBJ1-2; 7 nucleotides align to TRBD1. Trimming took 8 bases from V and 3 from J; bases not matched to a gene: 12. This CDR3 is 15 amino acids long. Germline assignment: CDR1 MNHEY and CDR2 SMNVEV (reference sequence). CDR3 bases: TGTGCCAGCGCCATCCAGGGGGTTCCAGACTATGGCTACACCTTC. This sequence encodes CASAIQGVPDYGYTF.

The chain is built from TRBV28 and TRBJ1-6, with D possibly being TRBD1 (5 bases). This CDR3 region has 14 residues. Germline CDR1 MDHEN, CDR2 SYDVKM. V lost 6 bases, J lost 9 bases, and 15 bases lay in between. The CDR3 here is CASRRTPEGSPLHF. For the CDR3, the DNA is TGTGCCAGCAGGAGGACACCCGAGGGTTCACCCCTCCACTTT. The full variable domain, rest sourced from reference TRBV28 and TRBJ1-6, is DVKVTQSSRYLVKRTGEKVFLECVQDMDHENMFWYRQDPGLGLRLIYFSYDVKMKEKGDIPEGYSVSREKKERFSLILESASTNQTSMYLCASRRTPEGSPLHFGNGTRLTVT.

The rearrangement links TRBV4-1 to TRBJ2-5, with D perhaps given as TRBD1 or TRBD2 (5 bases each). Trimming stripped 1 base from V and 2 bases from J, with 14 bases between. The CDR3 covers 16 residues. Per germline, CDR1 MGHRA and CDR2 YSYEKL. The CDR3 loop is CASSQATLGVQETQYF. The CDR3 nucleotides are TGCGCCAGCAGCCAAGCCACCCTGGGGGTACAAGAGACCCAGTACTTC.

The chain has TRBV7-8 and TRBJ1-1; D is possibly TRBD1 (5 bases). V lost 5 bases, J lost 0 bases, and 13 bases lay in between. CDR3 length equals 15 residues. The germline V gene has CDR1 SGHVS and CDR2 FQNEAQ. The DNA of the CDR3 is TGTGCCAGCAGCCCCTTGGGGGTTTTGAACACTGAAGCTTTCTTT. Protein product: CASSPLGVLNTEAFF.

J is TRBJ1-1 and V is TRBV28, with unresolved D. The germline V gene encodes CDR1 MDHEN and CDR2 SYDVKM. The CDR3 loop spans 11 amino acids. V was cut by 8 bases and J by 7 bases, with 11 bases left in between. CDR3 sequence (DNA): TGTGCCAGCGGGTCCGGGAGTGAAGCTTTCTTT. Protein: CASGSGSEAFF. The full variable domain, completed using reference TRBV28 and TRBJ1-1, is DVKVTQSSRYLVKRTGEKVFLECVQDMDHENMFWYRQDPGLGLRLIYFSYDVKMKEKGDIPEGYSVSREKKERFSLILESASTNQTSMYLCASGSGSEAFFGQGTRLTVV.

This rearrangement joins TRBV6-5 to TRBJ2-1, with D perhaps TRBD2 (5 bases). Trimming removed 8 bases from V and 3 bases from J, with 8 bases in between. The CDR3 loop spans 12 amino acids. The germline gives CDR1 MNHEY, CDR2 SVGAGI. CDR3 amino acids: CASSRDYNEQFF. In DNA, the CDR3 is TGTGCCAGCTCGAGGGACTACAATGAGCAGTTCTTC.

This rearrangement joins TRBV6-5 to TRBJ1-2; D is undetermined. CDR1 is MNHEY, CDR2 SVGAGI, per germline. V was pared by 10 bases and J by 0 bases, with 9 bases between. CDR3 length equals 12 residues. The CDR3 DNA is TGTGCCACCACGGCGGCTAACTATGGCTACACCTTC. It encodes CATTAANYGYTF.

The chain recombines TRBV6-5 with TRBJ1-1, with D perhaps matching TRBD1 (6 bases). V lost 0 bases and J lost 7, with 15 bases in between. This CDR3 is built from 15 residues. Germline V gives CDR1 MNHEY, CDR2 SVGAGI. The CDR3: CASSYSIWGQGEAFF. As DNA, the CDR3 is TGTGCCAGCAGTTACTCGATTTGGGGGCAAGGTGAAGCTTTCTTT.

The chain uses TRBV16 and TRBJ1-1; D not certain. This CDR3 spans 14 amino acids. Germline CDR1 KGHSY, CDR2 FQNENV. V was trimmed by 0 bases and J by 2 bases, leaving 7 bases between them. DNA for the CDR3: TGTGCCAGCAGCCAATCCCAAATAAACACTGAAGCTTTCTTT. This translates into CASSQSQINTEAFF.